The 14 T cell receptor beta chains presented below share a single source sample, sequenced in a study of blood T cell repertoires in COVID-19. Repertoires were generated with immunoSEQ multiplex PCR, while TCRdb's copy carries only in-frame clones and drops some. The profile shows some 130,000 clones, approximately 85% of them singletons. The sequencing sample was made of peripheral blood. The receptors derive from a man aged 80 or over with acute or convalescent COVID-19.

V usage is TRBV28 and J usage is TRBJ1-1; 8 bases align to TRBD1. J was trimmed by 7 bases and V by 5 bases; bases with no gene match: 9. The germline gives CDR1 MDHEN, CDR2 SYDVKM. The CDR3 consists of 14 residues. The CDR3 sequence: CASSPGQVAFEAFF. DNA for the CDR3: TGTGCCAGCAGTCCGGGACAGGTCGCCTTTGAAGCTTTCTTT.

The sample holds many counts of this clone. The V call is TRBV11-2, the J call TRBJ2-7; 8 bases fit TRBD1. J was trimmed by 2 bases and V by 5 bases; bases with no gene match: 5. CDR1 and CDR2 (germline): SGHAT, FQNNGV. The CDR3 loop spans 14 amino acids. CDR3 coding DNA: TGTGCCAGCAGCCCGCAGGGACAGGCCTACGAGCAGTACTTC. It translates to CASSPQGQAYEQYF.

This clone was found once. The chain recombines TRBV5-1 with TRBJ2-3; 8 nucleotides line up with TRBD2. After removal of 4 bases from V and 4 bases from J, the junction contained 20 bases not matched to a gene. The CDR3 is 19 amino acids. Per germline, CDR1 SGHRS and CDR2 YFSETQ. The chain's CDR3 is CASSPARSRVLAAPDTQYF. CDR3 nucleotide sequence: TGCGCCAGCAGCCCCGCGAGGAGCCGCGTACTAGCGGCCCCAGATACGCAGTATTTT.

This chain links TRBV19 with TRBJ1-6, with D possibly TRBD1 on 5 matching bases. V lost 2 bases and J 8 bases, leaving 10 bases between the germline ends. This CDR3 contains 14 residues. Looked up from germline, CDR1 is LNHDA and CDR2 is SQIVND (reference sequence). DNA of the CDR3: TGTGCCAGTAGTATACAGGGATTGGATTCACCCCTCCACTTT. Amino acid sequence: CASSIQGLDSPLHF.

The chain is built from TRBV14 and TRBJ2-5; D may be TRBD1 (5 bases). Trimming cost V 1 base and J 5 bases, with 8 bases left between them. The germline gives CDR1 SGHDN, CDR2 FVKESK. The CDR3 covers 13 residues. CDR3: CASSQGGRETQYF. The CDR3 bases are TGTGCCAGCAGCCAAGGGGGCCGGGAGACCCAGTACTTC.

The V gene is TRBV5-1, the J gene TRBJ1-3, with 7 positions matching TRBD1. Unmatched junction bases numbered 4, after V lost 3 bases and J lost 1 base. Looked up from germline, CDR1 is SGHRS and CDR2 is YFSETQ. The CDR3 spans 15 residues. In DNA form, the CDR3 reads TGCGCCAGCAGCTCACCGACAGGGTCTGGAAACACCATATATTTT. It is translated as CASSSPTGSGNTIYF.

The count of this clone is one. In DNA, the CDR3 is TGTGCCAGCAGCCCCTGGACAGGGGAGGTGGAGACCCAGTACTTC. Protein product: CASSPWTGEVETQYF. J is TRBJ2-5 and V is TRBV5-8; 9 nucleotides match TRBD1. Germline assignment: CDR1 SGHTS and CDR2 YDEGEE. V was pared by 4 bases and J by 5 bases, with 9 bases of the junction left unmatched. The CDR3 has 15 amino acids. The variable domain in full, with the rest retrieved from reference TRBV5-8 and TRBJ2-5, is EAGVTQSPTHLIKTRGQQATLRCSPISGHTSVYWYQQALGLGLQFLLWYDEGEERNRGNFPPRFSGRQFPNYSSELNVNALELEDSALYLCASSPWTGEVETQYFGPGTRLLVL.

The chain links TRBV19 to TRBJ2-4; the match to TRBD1 covers 10 bases. CDR3 length: 14 amino acids. The germline V gene encodes CDR1 LNHDA and CDR2 SQIVND (reference sequence). V dropped 4 bases and J dropped 6; count of bases not matched to a gene: 3. The CDR3 loop reads CASSSGDRGNIQYF. CDR3 DNA: TGTGCCAGTAGTAGCGGGGACAGGGGAAACATTCAGTACTTC.

The J gene is TRBJ1-6, the V gene TRBV3-1 (or the pseudogene TRBV3-2); 7 nucleotides align to TRBD1. The CDR3 is 14 amino acids. The V gene's germline CDR1 is LGHDT and CDR2 YNNKEL (reference sequence). Trimming removed 4 bases from V and 7 bases from J; junction bases left unmatched: 4. The CDR3 sequence: CASSPSGGNSPLHF. CDR3 DNA: TGTGCCAGCAGCCCCTCAGGGGGGAATTCACCCCTCCACTTT.

The genes are TRBV12-5 and TRBJ1-2; 7 positions agree with TRBD1. With V trimmed by 7 bases and J by 7 bases, 9 bases remained unmatched. The CDR3 contains 13 residues. Germline CDR1 is LGHNT and CDR2 is FRNRAP. CDR3 in amino acids: CASELGGVSGYTF. In DNA, the CDR3 is TGTGCTAGTGAGCTAGGGGGCGTTAGTGGCTACACCTTC.

The chain is built from TRBV24-1 and TRBJ2-5; no reliable D call. V was trimmed by 2 bases and J by 5 bases, leaving 14 bases between them. Per the germline V gene, CDR1 is KGHDR and CDR2 is SFDVKD. This CDR3 region has 15 residues. CDR3 region: CATSDSSPLQETQYF. CDR3 DNA: TGTGCCACCAGTGATTCCAGCCCGTTACAGGAGACCCAGTACTTC.

The chain uses TRBV21-1 and TRBJ1-3. TRBV21-1 is marked as a pseudogene. The CDR3 sequence is 15 residues long. CDR3 nucleotides: TGTGCCAGCAGCTCGGGACTCAGAAATGGAAACACCATATATTTT. It specifies CASSSGLRNGNTIYF.

The chain uses TRBV10-3 and TRBJ2-2; no clear D. The germline V gene encodes CDR1 ENHRY and CDR2 SYGVKD. Trimming took off 3 bases at V and 3 bases at J, with 14 bases between the two ends. This CDR3 comprises 16 residues. The DNA for the CDR3 is TGTGCCATCAGTGACTCGAGAGACTCATACACCGGGGAGCTGTTTTTT. As protein: CAISDSRDSYTGELFF.

This clone has only one observation. The rearrangement joins TRBV7-3 to TRBJ1-5; TRBD1 matches at 7 bases. V lost 5 bases to trimming and J lost 0 bases; unmatched junction nucleotides: 4. This CDR3 comprises 15 residues. Germline CDR1 reads SGHTA; CDR2 reads FQGTGA. The CDR3 bases are TGTGCCAGCAGCCCAGGGACAGTTAGCAATCAGCCCCAGCATTTT. Translating it yields CASSPGTVSNQPQHF.